A single sample is the source of the 3 T cell receptor beta chains below, sequenced in a study of blood T cell repertoires in COVID-19. TCRdb's copy holds only in-frame clones and misses some; the assay was immunoSEQ multiplex PCR. The repertoire holds roughly 350,000 clones, with about 90% as singletons. Sequencing used peripheral blood. These receptors were collected from a woman aged 18-35 years who had recovered from COVID-19.

The J gene is TRBJ1-1, the V gene TRBV6-5; perhaps TRBD1 as D (5 bases). The ends were cut back, 2 bases at V and 4 bases at J, with 14 bases in the middle. Germline CDR1 reads MNHEY; CDR2 reads SVGAGI. The CDR3 has 15 residues. This CDR3 is CASSYEFSGVTEAFF. The CDR3 nucleotides are TGTGCCAGCAGTTACGAGTTTTCGGGGGTCACTGAAGCTTTCTTT.

This chain connects TRBV7-2 to TRBJ2-4, with 7 bases lining up with TRBD2. Germline assignment: CDR1 SGHTA and CDR2 FQGNSA. The V segment lost 5 bases and the J segment 8 bases; nucleotides outside the gene matches: 12. The CDR3 loop spans 15 amino acids. DNA of the CDR3: TGTGCCAGCAGCGCAGCCCGCGGGGGTGGGTACATTCAGTACTTC. As protein: CASSAARGGGYIQYF.

The rearrangement joins TRBV7-2 to TRBJ2-5, with 12 positions matching TRBD2. J gave up 5 bases and V 4 bases, and 8 bases lay outside the gene matches. The CDR3 is 16 amino acids. In germline, CDR1 is SGHTA, CDR2 FQGNSA. CDR3 coding DNA: TGTGCCAGCAGCTCGTCGACTAGCGGGAGAGTGGAGACCCAGTACTTC. The encoded protein is CASSSSTSGRVETQYF. The variable domain in full, completed from reference TRBV7-2 and TRBJ2-5, reads GAGVSQSPSNKVTEKGKDVELRCDPISGHTALYWYRQSLGQGLEFLIYFQGNSAPDKSGLPSDRFSAERTGGSVSTLTIQRTQQEDSAVYLCASSSSTSGRVETQYFGPGTRLLVL.